This T cell receptor beta chain was captured by sequencing in a study of vaccination effects on CD4 cells after COVID-19. This clone was seen just once. The antigen is not known. Trimming stripped 0 bases from V and 6 bases from J, with 9 bases between. Germline V gene lookup returns CDR1 LGHDT and CDR2 YNNKEL (reference sequence). The CDR3 loop spans 13 amino acids. The repertoire was sequenced with immunoSEQ multiplex PCR; TCRdb's copy has only in-frame clones and lacks some. The repertoire holds over 45,000 clones, with roughly 76% as singletons. Expansion of antigen-specific CD4+ T cells with viral peptide pools was carried out by the ViraFEST assay before sequencing. After less than twelve days in culture, the CD4+ T cells were isolated. Testing of the vaccine recipients showed negative nucleocapsid antibodies and no prior SARS-CoV-2 infection. Half the medium was replaced with IL-2 medium on days 3 and 7.

The TCR comes from a human donor who received a COVID-19 vaccine. The rearrangement links TRBV3-1 (or the pseudogene TRBV3-2) to TRBJ2-7; unclear D gene. The sequencing here drew on CD4+ T cells from PBMCs cultured with SARS-CoV-2 spike peptides, taken before COVID-19 vaccination. The CDR3 reads CASSQDLISEQYF. CDR3 coding DNA: TGTGCCAGCAGCCAAGATCTTATAAGCGAGCAGTACTTC.